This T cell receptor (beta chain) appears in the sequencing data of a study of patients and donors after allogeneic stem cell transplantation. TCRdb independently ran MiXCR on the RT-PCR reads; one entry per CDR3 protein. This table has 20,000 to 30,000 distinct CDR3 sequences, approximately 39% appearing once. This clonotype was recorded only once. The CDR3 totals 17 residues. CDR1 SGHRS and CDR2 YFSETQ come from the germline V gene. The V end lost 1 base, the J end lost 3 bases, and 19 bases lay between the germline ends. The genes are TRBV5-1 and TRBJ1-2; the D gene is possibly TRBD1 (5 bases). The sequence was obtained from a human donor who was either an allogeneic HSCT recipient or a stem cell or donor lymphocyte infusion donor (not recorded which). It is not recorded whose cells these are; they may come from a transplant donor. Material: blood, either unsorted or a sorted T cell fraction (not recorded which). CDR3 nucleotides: TGCGCCAGCAGCTTGAGGGGCTTGGTATCATCGGACTATGGCTACACCTTC. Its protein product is CASSLRGLVSSDYGYTF.